Below, 5 T cell receptor beta chains from the same sample are listed, as sequenced in a study of cytomegalovirus exposure and HLA in healthy donors. A multiplex PCR was run with 60 Vbeta primers and 13 Jbeta primers. Assay: immunoSEQ multiplex PCR; the TCRdb copy retains only in-frame clones and omits some. The sample carries about 45,000 clones, 51% recorded once. Input material: PBMCs. These receptors came from a man in his sixties in good health and CMV-seronegative.

This clone has a handful of counts. Mismatch with germline at one junction end may stem from a read error. The chain links TRBV5-1 to TRBJ1-5; D uncertain. Germline V CDR1 and CDR2: SGHRS, YFSETQ. The CDR3 is made up of 15 amino acids. The CDR3 bases are TGCGCCAGCAGATTGGACGGTGGTAGCAATCAGCCCCAGCATTTT. Translation gives CASRLDGGSNQPQHF.

This chain joins TRBV10-3 and TRBJ1-3; no definite D call. The CDR3 covers 13 residues. The germline V gene encodes CDR1 ENHRY and CDR2 SYGVKD. Trimming shortened V by 3 bases and J by 2 bases, and 5 bases separated the two germline ends. Here the CDR3 DNA reads TGTGCCATCAGTGACGGGGCTGGAAACACCATATATTTT. Translating gives CAISDGAGNTIYF.

The V call is TRBV18, the J call TRBJ2-6; possible D gene TRBD1, 6 bases. Trimming removed 4 bases at V and 1 base at J, with 11 bases between. The CDR3 has 16 residues. Germline CDR1 reads KGHSH; CDR2 reads LQKENI. This CDR3 reads CASSRSQGSGANVLTF. The CDR3 DNA is TGTGCCAGCTCACGATCGCAGGGGTCTGGGGCCAACGTCCTGACTTTC.

In this sample, this clone turned up a few times. This rearrangement joins TRBV7-9 to TRBJ2-1; TRBD2 agrees at 9 bases. The CDR3 covers 12 residues. Germline assignment: CDR1 SEHNR and CDR2 FQNEAQ (reference sequence). Unmatched junction bases numbered 6, after V lost 3 bases and J lost 15 bases. The CDR3, as DNA: TGTGCCAGCAGCTTCGAAAGCGGGGGGTCGTTCTTC. As protein: CASSFESGGSFF.

The chain employs TRBV9 and TRBJ1-1; no reliable D call. This CDR3 has 15 amino acids. The germline V gene has CDR1 SGDLS and CDR2 YYNGEE. Deletions cut 3 bases from V and 3 bases from J, with 15 bases between. The CDR3 DNA follows: TGTGCCAGCAGCGAGGACTGGGGAGGGTACACTGAAGCTTTCTTT. Its protein is CASSEDWGGYTEAFF. The full variable domain, rest sourced from reference TRBV9 and TRBJ1-1, is DSGVTQTPKHLITATGQRVTLRCSPRSGDLSVYWYQQSLDQGLQFLIQYYNGEERAKGNILERFSAQQFPDLHSELNLSSLELGDSALYFCASSEDWGGYTEAFFGQGTRLTVV.